These T cell receptor beta chains were read from a single sample in a study of blood T cell repertoires in COVID-19. The method was immunoSEQ multiplex PCR; TCRdb's version includes in-frame clones alone and lacks a portion of them. The table lists roughly 440,000 clones, approximately 88% of them singletons. The sequencing sample was made of peripheral blood. The receptor set was obtained from a woman in her forties or fifties with COVID-19, enrolled during active disease. CDR3s leave out the opening cysteine and the closing phenylalanine or tryptophan.

TRBV3-1/TRBV3-2	ASSQGGNEQY
TRBV5-4	ASSSPARGLRGIYTEAF
TRBV7-2	ASSAGRNTEAF
TRBV12-3/TRBV12-4	ATEGVTEAF
TRBV9	ASSVGLPGTEAF
TRBV9	ASSATGLPTSTDTQY
TRBV5-5	ASSPGSGGAPQETQY
TRBV5-1	ASSSKQGARYEQY
TRBV18	ASSPPGTGGEKLF
TRBV19	ASSGQNLYGYT
TRBV28	ASSSPYGYT
TRBV5-6	ASSMERRNEQF
TRBV7-9	ATVLQGASEAF
TRBV28	ASSLPTGKGYT
TRBV11-2	ASSLVGEDYNEQF
TRBV29-1	SVASPNTEAF
TRBV24-1	ATSDPTSGPGDTQY
TRBV12-5	ASGLVLGGPDTQY
TRBV7-8	ASRGGGRFQETQY
TRBV20-1	SASSFISDRGLRDEQF
TRBV11-2	ASSTPGGGDSPLH
TRBV20-1	SASGQDRNIQY
TRBV3-1/TRBV3-2	ASSQDQVRRGKLF
TRBV24-1	ATSDFPGQGTYGYT
TRBV5-8	ASSEAGGAINEKLF
TRBV28	ASSGSEGVLF
TRBV4-1	ASSSSRDVDSYEQY
TRBV4-1	ASSQDEQRGGYNEQF
TRBV6-1	ASSERLSRTGLYGYT
TRBV6-5	ASLAAGGWREQY
TRBV30	AWKGGKGDTQY
TRBV9	ASSVAAGRSNSPLH
TRBV5-4	ASSLRGADTQY
TRBV29-1	SVEQGNGDIQY
TRBV3-1/TRBV3-2	ASSQLAVPTEAF
TRBV30	AWSSGQRNSPLH
TRBV29-1	SGTGQGTEKLF
TRBV30	AWTPGSNTEAF
TRBV28	ASSPSGQVGTDTQY
TRBV13	ASSLASGGYEQY
TRBV19	ASSNPGGGYNEQF